The 28 T cell receptor beta chains below all came from one sample that was sequenced in a study of blood T cell repertoires in COVID-19. Profiled with immunoSEQ multiplex PCR; TCRdb holds only in-frame clones, not every one. The data show about 220,000 clones, with roughly 84% seen just once and roughly 8.7% held by the top ten. Sequencing was performed on peripheral blood. The receptors stem from a man aged 50 to 59 with active or convalescent COVID-19.

The chain recombines TRBV6-6 with TRBJ2-4; 9 bases line up with TRBD1. CDR3 length: 15 residues. V lost 4 bases, J lost 5 bases, and 6 bases stayed unmatched. Germline V CDR1 and CDR2: MNHNY, SVGAGI (reference sequence). The CDR3 DNA follows: TGTGCCAGCAGTTTCGACAGGGGGTCTGAAAACATTCAGTACTTC. It codes for CASSFDRGSENIQYF.

The gene calls are TRBV5-6 and TRBJ2-2; D is ambiguous. This CDR3 has 15 amino acids. The germline CDR1 and CDR2 sequences are SGHDT and YYEEEE. V lost 3 bases and J 0 bases, leaving 9 bases between the germline ends. The CDR3 DNA reads TGTGCCAGCAGCTCAAGAAGCTCGAACACCGGGGAGCTGTTTTTT. Translation: CASSSRSSNTGELFF.

The chain is built from TRBV6-5 and TRBJ1-2; 8 bases are a match to TRBD1. V shed 6 bases and J 4 bases; nucleotides not matched to a gene: 7. Germline-derived CDR1 and CDR2 are MNHEY and SVGAGI. The CDR3 consists of 14 residues. CDR3 protein: CASSRQGTSYGYTF. Here the CDR3 DNA reads TGTGCCAGCAGCAGACAGGGGACCTCCTATGGCTACACCTTC.

The rearrangement links TRBV2 to TRBJ2-1, with 8 nucleotides matching TRBD1. The CDR3 totals 14 residues. The V and J ends lost 2 bases and 7 bases, in that order; junction bases with no gene match: 4. Per germline, CDR1 SNHLY and CDR2 FYNNEI. CDR3 DNA sequence: TGTGCCAGCAGTGAACAGGGGGCGCGTAATGAGCAGTTCTTC. Its protein product is CASSEQGARNEQFF. Full variable domain (missing parts from reference TRBV2 and TRBJ2-1): EPEVTQTPSHQVTQMGQEVILRCVPISNHLYFYWYRQILGQKVEFLVSFYNNEISEKSEIFDDQFSVERPDGSNFTLKIRSTKLEDSAMYFCASSEQGARNEQFFGPGTRLTVL.

V gene TRBV9 combines with J gene TRBJ2-1; D perhaps matches TRBD2 (5 bases). This CDR3 is built from 15 residues. V dropped 0 bases and J dropped 8 bases, with 15 bases sitting between them. In germline, CDR1 is SGDLS, CDR2 YYNGEE. CDR3 sequence (DNA): TGTGCCAGCAGCGTAGGTCTCGGAGGCCGGGATGAGCAGTTCTTC. This gives the protein CASSVGLGGRDEQFF.

The chain couples TRBV23-1 to TRBJ2-3, with D maybe TRBD1 (5 bases). TRBV23-1 is sorted into the ORF group, with uncertain function. The CDR3 is 13 residues long. With 0 bases removed from V and 4 bases from J, the gap between germline ends came to 5 bases. The CDR3 DNA reads as TGCGCCAGCAGTCAATCAGGGGCAGATACGCAGTATTTT. It encodes CASSQSGADTQYF.

This clone has only a few counts. V usage is TRBV23-1 and J usage is TRBJ2-6, with 8 bases fitting TRBD1. TRBV23-1 is filed as an ORF, its function uncertain. V lost 4 bases and J lost 0; bases outside the gene matches: 11. The CDR3 is 19 amino acids. CDR3 region: CASSPPKTGESSGANVLTF. CDR3 nucleotides: TGCGCCAGCAGTCCACCGAAGACAGGGGAGTCCTCTGGGGCCAACGTCCTGACTTTC.

This chain links TRBV4-1 with TRBJ1-2; D is uncertain. V lost 0 bases and J lost 2, with 7 bases in between. Germline-derived CDR1 and CDR2 are MGHRA and YSYEKL. The CDR3 loop spans 14 amino acids. CDR3 in amino acids: CASSQEQFNYGYTF. For the CDR3, the DNA is TGCGCCAGCAGCCAAGAGCAGTTCAACTATGGCTACACCTTC.

CDR3 sequence (DNA): TGTGCCAGCAGTTTACTTGCCGGAGTGAATGAAAAACTGTTTTTT. It is translated as CASSLLAGVNEKLFF. The J gene is TRBJ1-4, the V gene TRBV27; no reliable D call. V lost 2 bases to trimming and J lost 5 bases, with 12 bases between them. The CDR3 sequence is 15 residues long. Germline V gene lookup returns CDR1 MNHEY and CDR2 SMNVEV (reference sequence).

The chain carries TRBV23-1 and TRBJ2-7; a weak D match, TRBD1 (6 bases). TRBV23-1 is designated an ORF whose function remains uncertain. Trimming cost V 4 bases and J 6 bases, with 22 bases left between them. This CDR3 is built from 16 residues. CDR3 residues: CASSRSSGAMMCEQYF. Written as DNA, the CDR3 is TGCGCCAGCAGTCGCTCCTCAGGGGCCATGATGTGCGAGCAGTACTTC.

About this clone itself: At the DNA level, this CDR3 is encoded by other sequences in the same sample as well. This chain uses TRBV7-2 with TRBJ2-7; 7 bases line up with TRBD2. V shed 0 bases and J 1 base; nucleotides not matched to a gene: 0. CDR1 and CDR2 from the germline V gene are SGHTA and FQGNSA. The CDR3 spans 14 residues. In DNA, the CDR3 is TGTGCCAGCAGCTTAGCGGGAGGGTCCTACGAGCAGTACTTC. Protein: CASSLAGGSYEQYF.

The CDR3, as DNA: TGTGCCAGCAGTAGGACAGGAAGCAATCAGCCCCAGCATTTT. Encoded protein: CASSRTGSNQPQHF. The genes are TRBV7-9 and TRBJ1-5, with 7 bases aligning to TRBD1. Germline trimming cut 6 bases from V and 1 base from J; bases unmatched to any gene: 3. From germline, CDR1 is SEHNR and CDR2 FQNEAQ (reference sequence). This CDR3 spans 14 amino acids. The whole variable domain, filled in from reference TRBV7-9 and TRBJ1-5, reads DTGVSQNPRHKITKRGQNVTFRCDPISEHNRLYWYRQTLGQGPEFLTYFQNEAQLEKSRLLSDRFSAERPKGSFSTLEIQRTEQGDSAMYLCASSRTGSNQPQHFGDGTRLSIL.

This chain links TRBV18 with TRBJ2-2, with D perhaps matching TRBD1 (5 bases). This CDR3 is 17 amino acids long. Per the germline V gene, CDR1 is KGHSH and CDR2 is LQKENI. V lost 1 base and J lost 4, with 16 bases in between. CDR3 bases: TGTGCCAGCTCACCACTCCAATCCCTGACAGCCACCGGGGAGCTGTTTTTT. Translated, it gives CASSPLQSLTATGELFF.

This clone showed up just once. The chain has TRBV19 and TRBJ1-6; no firm D call. The germline gives CDR1 LNHDA, CDR2 SQIVND (reference sequence). Trimming removed 11 bases at V and 4 bases at J, with 15 bases between. The CDR3 extends over 14 amino acids. As DNA, the CDR3 is TGTGCCGCCAGTACCCGAGGGTATAATTCACCCCTCCACTTT. Its protein product is CAASTRGYNSPLHF.

The table lists this clone with a count of one. V and J are TRBV18 and TRBJ2-2; the D gene is possibly TRBD1 (6 bases). Trimming left V 3 bases short and J 1 base short, with 15 bases between. The germline CDR1 and CDR2 sequences are KGHSH and LQKENI. The CDR3 sequence is 17 residues long. CDR3 sequence (DNA): TGTGCCAGCTCACCCTCGACCGGGACACTGAACACCGGGGAGCTGTTTTTT. Translating it yields CASSPSTGTLNTGELFF.

This chain uses TRBV24-1 with TRBJ2-3, with 12 positions matching TRBD2. Germline lookup yields CDR1 KGHDR and CDR2 SFDVKD. The CDR3 runs 21 residues. V shed 1 base, J shed 6 bases, and the junction held 19 bases outside the gene matches. The CDR3 protein is CATSDLGAGRGLAGPPDTQYF. As DNA, the CDR3 is TGTGCCACCAGTGATTTAGGAGCCGGCAGAGGACTAGCGGGACCCCCGGATACGCAGTATTTT.

This rearrangement joins TRBV28 to TRBJ1-2; D is uncertain. The V end lost 3 bases, the J end lost 0 bases, and 8 bases lay between the germline ends. Germline-derived CDR1 and CDR2 are MDHEN and SYDVKM. The CDR3 contains 14 residues. The CDR3 region is CASSFGLANYGYTF. CDR3 nucleotide sequence: TGTGCCAGCAGTTTTGGTCTAGCTAACTATGGCTACACCTTC.

V usage is TRBV3-1 (or the pseudogene TRBV3-2) and J usage is TRBJ2-4; 8 bases are shared with TRBD1. Germline V gene data show CDR1 as LGHDT and CDR2 as YNNKEL (reference sequence). V lost 3 bases to trimming and J lost 0 bases; unmatched junction nucleotides: 7. CDR3 length: 17 amino acids. The CDR3 DNA sequence: TGTGCCAGCAGCCATACAGGACAGGGACTAGCCAAAAACATTCAGTACTTC. Amino acid sequence: CASSHTGQGLAKNIQYF.

The J gene is TRBJ2-7, the V gene TRBV5-1; TRBD1 aligns across 9 bases. The CDR3 consists of 13 residues. V was clipped by 4 bases and J by 4 bases; unmatched bases: 3. Germline V lookup: CDR1 SGHRS, CDR2 YFSETQ. Here the CDR3 reads CASSAGQGYEQYV. The CDR3 nucleotides are TGCGCCAGCAGCGCGGGACAGGGTTACGAGCAGTACGTC.

The chain carries TRBV19 and TRBJ2-5; D is unresolved. The CDR3 sequence is 14 residues long. The germline V gene encodes CDR1 LNHDA and CDR2 SQIVND (reference sequence). The V end lost 5 bases, the J end lost 5 bases, and 15 bases lay between the germline ends. CDR3 bases: TGTGCCAGTAGTCCTACCGGCGGCGTCGAGACCCAGTACTTC. Translated: CASSPTGGVETQYF.

The CDR3 protein is CASSRGQYNEQFF. The CDR3 DNA reads TGTGCCAGCAGCCGGGGACAGTACAATGAGCAGTTCTTC. J is TRBJ2-1 and V is TRBV11-3; 7 bases line up with TRBD1. The CDR3 extends over 13 amino acids. In germline, CDR1 is SGHNT, CDR2 YENEEA. Unmatched junction bases numbered 2, after V lost 5 bases and J lost 4 bases.

This chain uses TRBV5-1 with TRBJ1-1; a possible D gene is TRBD1 (5 bases). The CDR3 sequence is 14 residues long. Germline CDR1 is SGHRS and CDR2 is YFSETQ. The V end lost 5 bases, the J end lost 4 bases, and 15 bases lay between the germline ends. This chain's CDR3 is CASSPPGGSTEAFF. The DNA for the CDR3 is TGCGCCAGCAGTCCCCCGGGGGGTAGCACTGAAGCTTTCTTT.

There are a few counts of this clone. The chain employs TRBV25-1 and TRBJ2-5, with D perhaps TRBD1 (5 bases). CDR1 and CDR2 from the germline V gene are MGHDK and SYGVNS. Trimming cost V 1 base and J 3 bases, with 9 bases left between them. The length of the CDR3 is 14 residues. The chain's CDR3 is CASSELSGKETQYF. The CDR3 nucleotides are TGTGCCAGCAGTGAATTATCAGGGAAAGAGACCCAGTACTTC.

This clone was seen once. The J gene is TRBJ2-1, the V gene TRBV6-2 or TRBV6-3; D remains unclear. CDR1 is MNHEY and CDR2 is SVGEGT in the germline V gene. V gave up 2 bases and J gave up 5 bases, with 7 bases separating them. This CDR3 region has 13 residues. The CDR3: CASSYQNNNEQFF. CDR3 DNA sequence: TGTGCCAGCAGTTACCAGAACAACAATGAGCAGTTCTTC.

J is TRBJ2-3 and V is TRBV27, with D perhaps matching TRBD1 (5 bases). V lost 5 bases, J lost 5 bases, and 14 bases lay in between. In germline, CDR1 is MNHEY, CDR2 SMNVEV (reference sequence). This CDR3 spans 14 amino acids. CDR3 in DNA: TGTGCCAGCAGTCCGGACATTTCGCAAGATACGCAGTATTTT. Protein product: CASSPDISQDTQYF.

This clone was seen more than once but under ten times. The chain is built from TRBV5-1 and TRBJ1-2; 12 bases align to TRBD1. The germline CDR1 and CDR2 sequences are SGHRS and YFSETQ. This CDR3 comprises 14 residues. The V segment lost 3 bases and the J segment 7 bases; nucleotides outside the gene matches: 4. CDR3 nucleotide sequence: TGCGCCAGCAGCTCCGGGACAGGGGGCTTTGGCTACACCTTC. As protein: CASSSGTGGFGYTF. Full variable domain (missing parts from reference TRBV5-1 and TRBJ1-2): KAGVTQTPRYLIKTRGQQVTLSCSPISGHRSVSWYQQTPGQGLQFLFEYFSETQRNKGNFPGRFSGRQFSNSRSEMNVSTLELGDSALYLCASSSGTGGFGYTFGSGTRLTVV.

This clone has only a few counts. V gene TRBV7-2 combines with J gene TRBJ2-1; D might be TRBD2 (5 bases). The CDR3 covers 16 residues. The germline gives CDR1 SGHTA, CDR2 FQGNSA. Trimming took 5 bases from V and 0 from J, leaving 14 bases between them. The CDR3 reads CASSPGEPLSYNEQFF. The CDR3 DNA sequence: TGTGCCAGCAGCCCCGGGGAGCCCCTCTCCTACAATGAGCAGTTCTTC. Full variable domain (outside the CDR3, taken from reference TRBV7-2 and TRBJ2-1): GAGVSQSPSNKVTEKGKDVELRCDPISGHTALYWYRQSLGQGLEFLIYFQGNSAPDKSGLPSDRFSAERTGGSVSTLTIQRTQQEDSAVYLCASSPGEPLSYNEQFFGPGTRLTVL.

This chain uses TRBV9 with TRBJ2-6; TRBD2 aligns across 7 bases. CDR1 and CDR2 (germline): SGDLS, YYNGEE. The CDR3 is 17 amino acids. The junction had 10 bases not matched to a gene; V was cut back by 3 bases and J by 4 bases. The CDR3: CASSAGGSPSGANVLTF. The CDR3, as DNA: TGTGCCAGCAGCGCCGGGGGGTCCCCCTCGGGGGCCAACGTCCTGACTTTC.